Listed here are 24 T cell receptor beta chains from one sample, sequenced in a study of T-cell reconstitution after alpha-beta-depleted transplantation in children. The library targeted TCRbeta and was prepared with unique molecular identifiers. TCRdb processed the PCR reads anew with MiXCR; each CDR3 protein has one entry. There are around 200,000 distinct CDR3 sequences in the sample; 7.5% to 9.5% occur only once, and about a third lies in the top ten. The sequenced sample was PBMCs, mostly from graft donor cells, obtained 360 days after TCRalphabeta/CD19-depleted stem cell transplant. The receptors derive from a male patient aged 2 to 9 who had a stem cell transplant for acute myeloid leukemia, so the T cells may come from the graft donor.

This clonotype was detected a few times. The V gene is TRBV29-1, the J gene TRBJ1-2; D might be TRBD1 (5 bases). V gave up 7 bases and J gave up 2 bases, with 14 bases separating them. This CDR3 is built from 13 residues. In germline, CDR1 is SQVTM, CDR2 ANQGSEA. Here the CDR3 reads CSASRGQNYGYTF. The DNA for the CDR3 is TGCAGCGCCTCCCGGGGCCAGAACTATGGCTACACCTTC.

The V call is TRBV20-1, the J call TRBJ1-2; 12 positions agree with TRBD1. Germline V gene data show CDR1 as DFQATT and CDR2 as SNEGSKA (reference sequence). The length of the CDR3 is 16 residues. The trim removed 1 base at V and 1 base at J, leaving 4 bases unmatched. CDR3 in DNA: TGCAGTGCTAGAGGGGACAGGGGGCCCTTTAACTATGGCTACACCTTC. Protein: CSARGDRGPFNYGYTF.

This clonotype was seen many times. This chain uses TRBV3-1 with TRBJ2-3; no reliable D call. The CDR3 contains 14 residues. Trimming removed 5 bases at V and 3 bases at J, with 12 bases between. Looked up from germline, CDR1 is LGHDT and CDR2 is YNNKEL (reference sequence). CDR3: CASSTIRATDTQYF. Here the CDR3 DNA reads TGTGCCAGCAGCACTATCCGGGCGACAGATACGCAGTATTTT.

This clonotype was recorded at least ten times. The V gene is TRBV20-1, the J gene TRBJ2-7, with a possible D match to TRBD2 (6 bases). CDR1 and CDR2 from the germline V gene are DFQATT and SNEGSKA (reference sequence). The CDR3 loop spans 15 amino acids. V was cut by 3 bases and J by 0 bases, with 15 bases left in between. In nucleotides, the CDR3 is TGCAGTGCTAGGATTCGATCCGGGGGCTCCTACGAGCAGTACTTC. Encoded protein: CSARIRSGGSYEQYF.

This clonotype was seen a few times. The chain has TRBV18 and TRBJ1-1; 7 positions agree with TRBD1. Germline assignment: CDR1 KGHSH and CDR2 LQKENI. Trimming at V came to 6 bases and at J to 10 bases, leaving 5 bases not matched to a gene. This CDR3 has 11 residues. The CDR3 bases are TGTGCCAGCTCCCGACAGGGTATAGCTTTCTTT. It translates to CASSRQGIAFF.

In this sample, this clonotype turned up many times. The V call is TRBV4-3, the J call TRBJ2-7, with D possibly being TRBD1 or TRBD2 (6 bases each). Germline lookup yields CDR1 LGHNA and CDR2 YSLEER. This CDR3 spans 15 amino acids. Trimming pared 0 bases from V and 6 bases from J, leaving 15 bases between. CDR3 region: CASSQDWGANLEQYF. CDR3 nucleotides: TGCGCCAGCAGCCAAGATTGGGGGGCCAATCTCGAGCAGTACTTC.

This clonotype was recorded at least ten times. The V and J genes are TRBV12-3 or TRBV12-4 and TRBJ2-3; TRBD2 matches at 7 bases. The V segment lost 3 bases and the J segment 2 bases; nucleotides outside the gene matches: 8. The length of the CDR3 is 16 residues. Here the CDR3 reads CASSFGAGRNTDTQYF. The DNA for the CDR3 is TGTGCCAGCAGTTTCGGAGCCGGGAGGAACACAGATACGCAGTATTTT.

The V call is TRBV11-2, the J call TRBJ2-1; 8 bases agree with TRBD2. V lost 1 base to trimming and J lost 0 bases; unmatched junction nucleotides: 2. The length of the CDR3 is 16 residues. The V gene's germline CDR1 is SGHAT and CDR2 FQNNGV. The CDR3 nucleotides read TGTGCCAGCAGCTTAGGAAGCGGGAGCTCCTACAATGAGCAGTTCTTC. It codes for CASSLGSGSSYNEQFF.

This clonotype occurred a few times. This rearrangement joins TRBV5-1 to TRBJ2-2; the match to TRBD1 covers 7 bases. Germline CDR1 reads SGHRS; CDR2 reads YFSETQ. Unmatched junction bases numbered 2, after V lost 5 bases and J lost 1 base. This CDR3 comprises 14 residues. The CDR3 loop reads CASRTGLNTGELFF. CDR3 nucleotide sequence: TGCGCCAGCAGGACAGGGCTGAACACCGGGGAGCTGTTTTTT.

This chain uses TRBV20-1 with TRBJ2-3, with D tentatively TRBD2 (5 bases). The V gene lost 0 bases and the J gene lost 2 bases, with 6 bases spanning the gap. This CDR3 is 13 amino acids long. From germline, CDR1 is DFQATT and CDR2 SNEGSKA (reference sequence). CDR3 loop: CSAREGLTDTQYF. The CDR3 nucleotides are TGCAGTGCTAGAGAAGGACTCACAGATACGCAGTATTTT.

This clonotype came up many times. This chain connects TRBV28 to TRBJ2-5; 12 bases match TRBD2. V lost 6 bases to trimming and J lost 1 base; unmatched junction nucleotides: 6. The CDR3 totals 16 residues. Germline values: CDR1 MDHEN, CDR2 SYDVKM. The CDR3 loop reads CASRLGLAGFQETQYF. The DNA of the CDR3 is TGTGCCAGCAGACTAGGACTAGCGGGGTTCCAAGAGACCCAGTACTTC. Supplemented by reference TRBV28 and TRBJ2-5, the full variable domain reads DVKVTQSSRYLVKRTGEKVFLECVQDMDHENMFWYRQDPGLGLRLIYFSYDVKMKEKGDIPEGYSVSREKKERFSLILESASTNQTSMYLCASRLGLAGFQETQYFGPGTRLLVL.

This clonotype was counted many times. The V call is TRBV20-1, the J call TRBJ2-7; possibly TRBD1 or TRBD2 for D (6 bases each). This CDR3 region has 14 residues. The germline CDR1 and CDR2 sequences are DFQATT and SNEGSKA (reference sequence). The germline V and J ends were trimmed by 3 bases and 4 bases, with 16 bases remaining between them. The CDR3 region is CSASPGGKRYEQYF. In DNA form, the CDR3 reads TGCAGTGCTAGTCCCGGGGGCAAAAGGTACGAGCAGTACTTC.

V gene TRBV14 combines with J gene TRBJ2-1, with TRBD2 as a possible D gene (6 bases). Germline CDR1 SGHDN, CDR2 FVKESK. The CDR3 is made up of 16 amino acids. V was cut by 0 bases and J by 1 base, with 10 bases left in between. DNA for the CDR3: TGTGCCAGCAGCCAAGAGAGGAGGGTTTCCTACAATGAGCAGTTCTTC. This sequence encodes CASSQERRVSYNEQFF.

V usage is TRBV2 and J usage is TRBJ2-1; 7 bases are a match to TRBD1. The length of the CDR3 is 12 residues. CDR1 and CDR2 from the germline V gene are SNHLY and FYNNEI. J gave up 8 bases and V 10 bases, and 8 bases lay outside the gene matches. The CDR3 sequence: CATSTGFYEQFF. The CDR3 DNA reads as TGTGCCACCTCGACAGGGTTCTATGAGCAGTTCTTC.

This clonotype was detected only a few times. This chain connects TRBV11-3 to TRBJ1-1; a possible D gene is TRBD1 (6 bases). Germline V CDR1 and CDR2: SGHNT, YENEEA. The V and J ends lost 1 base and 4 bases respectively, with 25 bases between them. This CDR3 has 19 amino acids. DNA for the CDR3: TGTGCCAGCAGCTTAGTTTCGGGGGCAATTCGTGTATTGGGCACTGAAGCTTTCTTT. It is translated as CASSLVSGAIRVLGTEAFF.

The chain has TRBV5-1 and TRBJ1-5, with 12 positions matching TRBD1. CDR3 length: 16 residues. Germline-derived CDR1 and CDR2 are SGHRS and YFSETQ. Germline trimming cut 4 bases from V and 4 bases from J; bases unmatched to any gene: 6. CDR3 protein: CASSPGQGAPNQPQHF. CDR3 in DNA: TGCGCCAGCAGCCCGGGACAGGGGGCTCCAAATCAGCCCCAGCATTTT.

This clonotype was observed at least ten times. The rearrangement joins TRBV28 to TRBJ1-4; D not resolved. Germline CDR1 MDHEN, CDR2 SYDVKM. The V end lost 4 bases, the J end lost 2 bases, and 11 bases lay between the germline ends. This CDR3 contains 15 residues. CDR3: CASSSEGLTNEKLFF. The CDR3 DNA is TGTGCCAGCAGTTCCGAGGGTTTGACTAATGAAAAACTGTTTTTT.

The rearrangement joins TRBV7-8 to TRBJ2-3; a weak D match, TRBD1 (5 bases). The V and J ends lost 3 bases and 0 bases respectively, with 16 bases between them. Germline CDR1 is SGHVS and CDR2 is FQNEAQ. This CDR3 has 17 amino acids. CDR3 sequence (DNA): TGTGCCAGCAGCTTGGCTCGAAGCAGGGCTAGCACAGATACGCAGTATTTT. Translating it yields CASSLARSRASTDTQYF.

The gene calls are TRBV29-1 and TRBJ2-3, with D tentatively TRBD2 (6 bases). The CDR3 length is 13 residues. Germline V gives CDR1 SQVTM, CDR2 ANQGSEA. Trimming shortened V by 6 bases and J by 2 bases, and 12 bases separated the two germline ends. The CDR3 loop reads CSVNPGDTDTQYF. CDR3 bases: TGCAGCGTCAATCCGGGAGACACAGATACGCAGTATTTT.

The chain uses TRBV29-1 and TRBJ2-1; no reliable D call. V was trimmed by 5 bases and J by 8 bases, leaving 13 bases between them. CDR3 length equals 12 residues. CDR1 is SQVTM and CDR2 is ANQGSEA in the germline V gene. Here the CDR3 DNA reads TGCAGCGTTAGAAGGGCCCCAGATGAGCAGTTCTTC. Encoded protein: CSVRRAPDEQFF.

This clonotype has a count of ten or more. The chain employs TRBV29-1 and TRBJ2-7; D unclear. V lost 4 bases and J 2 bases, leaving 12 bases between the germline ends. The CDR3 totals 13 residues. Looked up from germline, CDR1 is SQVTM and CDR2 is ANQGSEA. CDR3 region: CSVGIAPTYEQYF. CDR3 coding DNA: TGCAGCGTTGGAATCGCACCTACCTACGAGCAGTACTTC.

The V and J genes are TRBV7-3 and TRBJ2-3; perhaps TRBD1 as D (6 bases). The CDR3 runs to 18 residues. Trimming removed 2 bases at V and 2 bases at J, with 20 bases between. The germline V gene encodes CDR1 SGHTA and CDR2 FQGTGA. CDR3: CASSLSRRQVSDTDTQYF. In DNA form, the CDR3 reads TGTGCCAGCAGCTTATCTCGCCGACAGGTCTCCGACACAGATACGCAGTATTTT.

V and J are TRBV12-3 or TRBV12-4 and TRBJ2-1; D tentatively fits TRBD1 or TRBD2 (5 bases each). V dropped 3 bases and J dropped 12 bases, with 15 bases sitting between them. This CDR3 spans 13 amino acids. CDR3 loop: CASSFGDPGRQFF. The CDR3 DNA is TGTGCCAGCAGTTTTGGGGACCCTGGAAGGCAGTTCTTC.

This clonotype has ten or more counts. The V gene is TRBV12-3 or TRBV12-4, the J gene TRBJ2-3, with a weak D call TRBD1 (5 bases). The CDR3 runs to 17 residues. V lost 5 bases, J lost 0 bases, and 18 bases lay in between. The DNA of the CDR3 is TGTGCCAGCAGTCCAACAACAGGTTCTACTAGCACAGATACGCAGTATTTT. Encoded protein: CASSPTTGSTSTDTQYF.